This note documents a single T cell receptor beta chain sequence. The CDR3 totals 15 residues. Germline V gene data show CDR1 as MGHRA and CDR2 as YSYEKL. Losses at the gene ends were 3 bases for V and 0 bases for J; bases not matched to a gene: 3. This sample stems from a study of blood T cell repertoires in COVID-19. In the authors' methods: By means of reference gene primer amplification, nucleated cell counts were estimated. The repertoire was sequenced with immunoSEQ multiplex PCR; TCRdb's copy has only in-frame clones and lacks some. V and J calls and clone size come straight from that table; D and trimming were deduced from the DNA. The table has about 200,000 clones, roughly 80% seen once.

This TCR derives from an elderly woman with acute or convalescent COVID-19. The source material was peripheral blood. This rearrangement joins TRBV4-1 to TRBJ2-3; 7 bases agree with TRBD1. CDR3 DNA: TGCGCCAGCAGCCAGGTGACAGGGAGCACAGATACGCAGTATTTT. Translating it yields CASSQVTGSTDTQYF.